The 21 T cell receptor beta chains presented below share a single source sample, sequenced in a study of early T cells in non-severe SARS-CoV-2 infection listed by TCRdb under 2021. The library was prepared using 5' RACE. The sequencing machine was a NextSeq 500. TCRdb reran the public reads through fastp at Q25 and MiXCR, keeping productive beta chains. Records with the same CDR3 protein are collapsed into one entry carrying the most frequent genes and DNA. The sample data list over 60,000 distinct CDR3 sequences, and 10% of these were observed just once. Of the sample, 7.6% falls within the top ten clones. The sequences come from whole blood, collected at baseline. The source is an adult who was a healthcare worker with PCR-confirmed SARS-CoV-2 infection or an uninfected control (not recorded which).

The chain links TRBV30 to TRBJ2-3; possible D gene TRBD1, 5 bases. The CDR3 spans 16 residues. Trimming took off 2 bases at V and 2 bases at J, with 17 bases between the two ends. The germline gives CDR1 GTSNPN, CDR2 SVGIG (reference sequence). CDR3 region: CAWSLTVKASTDTQYF. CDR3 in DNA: TGTGCCTGGAGTCTGACAGTAAAAGCGTCCACAGATACGCAGTATTTT.

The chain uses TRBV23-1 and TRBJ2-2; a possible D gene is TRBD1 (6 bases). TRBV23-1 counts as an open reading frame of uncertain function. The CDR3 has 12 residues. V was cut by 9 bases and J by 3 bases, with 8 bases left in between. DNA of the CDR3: TGCGCCAGGAGGACAGACACCGGGGAGCTGTTTTTT. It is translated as CARRTDTGELFF.

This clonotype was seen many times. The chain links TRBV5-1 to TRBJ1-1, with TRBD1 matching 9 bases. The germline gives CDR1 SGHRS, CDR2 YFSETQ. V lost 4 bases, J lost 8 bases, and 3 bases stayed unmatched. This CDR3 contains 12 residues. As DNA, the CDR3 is TGCGCCAGCAGCCTGGGACAGGGCGAAGCTTTCTTT. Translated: CASSLGQGEAFF.

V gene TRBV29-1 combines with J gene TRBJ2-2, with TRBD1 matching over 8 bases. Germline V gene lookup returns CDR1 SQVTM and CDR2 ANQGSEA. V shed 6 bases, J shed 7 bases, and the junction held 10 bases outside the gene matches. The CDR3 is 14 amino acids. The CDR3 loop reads CSVGRRGQGGELFF. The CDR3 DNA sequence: TGCAGCGTGGGGCGCAGGGGGCAAGGCGGGGAGCTGTTTTTT.

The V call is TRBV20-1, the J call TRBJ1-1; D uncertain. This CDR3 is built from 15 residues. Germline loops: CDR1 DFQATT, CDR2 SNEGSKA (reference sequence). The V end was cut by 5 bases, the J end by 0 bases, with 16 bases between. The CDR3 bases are TGCAGTGCTCGGACGGGAGGAATATTGAACACTGAAGCTTTCTTT. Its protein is CSARTGGILNTEAFF.

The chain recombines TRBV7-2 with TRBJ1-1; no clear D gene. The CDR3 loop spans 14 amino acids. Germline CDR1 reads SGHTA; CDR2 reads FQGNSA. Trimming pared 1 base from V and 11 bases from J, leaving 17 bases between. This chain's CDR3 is CASSLGPAAQKAFF. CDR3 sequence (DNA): TGTGCCAGCAGCTTAGGGCCCGCTGCCCAGAAGGCTTTCTTT.

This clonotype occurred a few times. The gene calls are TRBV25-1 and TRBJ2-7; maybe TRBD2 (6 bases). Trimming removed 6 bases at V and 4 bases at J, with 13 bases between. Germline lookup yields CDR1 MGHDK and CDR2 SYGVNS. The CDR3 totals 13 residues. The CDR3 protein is CASRNSGFYEQYF. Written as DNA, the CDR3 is TGTGCCAGCAGGAACAGCGGGTTTTACGAGCAGTACTTC.

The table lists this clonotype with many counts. The CDR3 loop reads CASRPTGGDTDTQYF. For the CDR3, the DNA is TGCGCCAGCCGCCCGACGGGAGGCGACACAGATACGCAGTATTTT. V usage is TRBV5-1 and J usage is TRBJ2-3, with TRBD2 identical over 7 bases. The V gene end was trimmed by 7 bases and the J gene end by 2 bases; junction bases not matched to a gene: 10. The CDR3 sequence is 15 residues long. CDR1 and CDR2 from the germline V gene are SGHRS and YFSETQ.

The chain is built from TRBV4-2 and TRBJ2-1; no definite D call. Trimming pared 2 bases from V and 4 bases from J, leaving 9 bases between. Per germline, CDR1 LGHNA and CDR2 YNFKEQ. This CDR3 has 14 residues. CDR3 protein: CASSQRVQYNEQFF. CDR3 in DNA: TGTGCCAGCAGCCAACGTGTCCAATACAATGAGCAGTTCTTC.

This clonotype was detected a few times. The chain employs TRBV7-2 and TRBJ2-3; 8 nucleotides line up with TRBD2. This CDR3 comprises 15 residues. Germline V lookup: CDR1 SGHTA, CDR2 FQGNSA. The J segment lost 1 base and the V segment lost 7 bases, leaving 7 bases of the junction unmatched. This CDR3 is CASNDRGGGTDTQYF. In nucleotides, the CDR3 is TGTGCCAGCAACGACCGGGGGGGTGGCACAGATACGCAGTATTTT.

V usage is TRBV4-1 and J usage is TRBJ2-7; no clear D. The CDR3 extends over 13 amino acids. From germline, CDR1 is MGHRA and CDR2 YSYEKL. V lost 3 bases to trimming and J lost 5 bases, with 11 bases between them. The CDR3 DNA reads TGCGCCAGCAGCCAGAGGAAGGGTGACGAGCAGTACTTC. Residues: CASSQRKGDEQYF.

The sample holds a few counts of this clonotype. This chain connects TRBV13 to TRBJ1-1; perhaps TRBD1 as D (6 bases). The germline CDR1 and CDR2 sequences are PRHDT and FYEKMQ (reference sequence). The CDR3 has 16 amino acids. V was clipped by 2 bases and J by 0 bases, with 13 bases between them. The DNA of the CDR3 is TGTGCCAGCAGCTTATACGGATGGGGGCTGAACACTGAAGCTTTCTTT. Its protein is CASSLYGWGLNTEAFF.

In DNA, the CDR3 is TGTGCCAGCATTGGGGCGAACACTGAAGCTTTCTTT. As protein: CASIGANTEAFF. The rearrangement uses TRBV6-5 and TRBJ1-1, with D possibly being TRBD1 (5 bases). Germline V CDR1 and CDR2: MNHEY, SVGAGI. The CDR3 totals 12 residues. V dropped 7 bases and J dropped 1 base, with 7 bases sitting between them.

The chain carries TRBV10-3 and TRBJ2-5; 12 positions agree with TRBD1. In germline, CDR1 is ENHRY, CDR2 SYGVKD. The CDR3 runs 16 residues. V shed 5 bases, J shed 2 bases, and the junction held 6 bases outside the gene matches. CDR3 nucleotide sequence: TGTGCCATCAGTCGGGGGGACAGGGGGCATCAAGAGACCCAGTACTTC. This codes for CAISRGDRGHQETQYF.

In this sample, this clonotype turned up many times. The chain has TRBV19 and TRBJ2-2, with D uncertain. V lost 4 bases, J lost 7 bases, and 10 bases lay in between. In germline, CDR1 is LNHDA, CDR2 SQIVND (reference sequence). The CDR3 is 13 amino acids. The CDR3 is CASSRSPGGELFF. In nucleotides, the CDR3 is TGTGCCAGTAGTAGAAGTCCCGGCGGGGAGCTGTTTTTT. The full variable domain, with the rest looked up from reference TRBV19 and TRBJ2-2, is DGGITQSPKYLFRKEGQNVTLSCEQNLNHDAMYWYRQDPGQGLRLIYYSQIVNDFQKGDIAEGYSVSREKKESFPLTVTSAQKNPTAFYLCASSRSPGGELFFGEGSRLTVL.

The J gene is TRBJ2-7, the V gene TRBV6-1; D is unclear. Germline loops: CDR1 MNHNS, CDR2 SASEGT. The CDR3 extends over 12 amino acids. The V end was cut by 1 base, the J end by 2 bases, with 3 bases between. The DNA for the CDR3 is TGTGCCAGCAGTGAAGGGGCCTACGAGCAGTACTTC. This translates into CASSEGAYEQYF.

The CDR3 DNA reads TGTGCCAGCTCACTCCTGCGGGGTACAGATACGCAGTATTTT. Translation: CASSLLRGTDTQYF. This chain connects TRBV18 to TRBJ2-3; a weak D match, TRBD2 (6 bases). Per the germline V gene, CDR1 is KGHSH and CDR2 is LQKENI. V was clipped by 4 bases and J by 3 bases, with 11 bases between them. The CDR3 length is 14 residues. The whole variable domain, remainder taken from reference TRBV18 and TRBJ2-3, is NAGVMQNPRHLVRRRGQEARLRCSPMKGHSHVYWYRQLPEEGLKFMVYLQKENIIDESGMPKERFSAEFPKEGPSILRIQQVVRGDSAAYFCASSLLRGTDTQYFGPGTRLTVL.

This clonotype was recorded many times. DNA of the CDR3: TGTGCCTGGAGGTCCCCCCGACAGGGTAATGAGCAGTTCTTC. It codes for CAWRSPRQGNEQFF. The chain links TRBV30 to TRBJ2-1; 7 bases match TRBD1. Germline V gene lookup returns CDR1 GTSNPN and CDR2 SVGIG (reference sequence). CDR3 size: 14 residues. The trim removed 3 bases at V and 7 bases at J, leaving 9 bases unmatched.

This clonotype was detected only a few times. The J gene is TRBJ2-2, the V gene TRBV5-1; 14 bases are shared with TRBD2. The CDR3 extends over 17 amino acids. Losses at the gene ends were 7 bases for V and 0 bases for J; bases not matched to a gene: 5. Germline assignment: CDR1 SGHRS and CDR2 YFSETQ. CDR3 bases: TGCGCCAGCTCGCCGGGACTAGCGGGGGCGAACACCGGGGAGCTGTTTTTT. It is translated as CASSPGLAGANTGELFF.

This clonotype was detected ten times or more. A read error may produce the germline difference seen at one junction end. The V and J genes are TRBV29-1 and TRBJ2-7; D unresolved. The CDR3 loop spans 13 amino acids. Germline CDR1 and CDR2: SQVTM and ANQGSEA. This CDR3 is CSVEGRRSYEQYF. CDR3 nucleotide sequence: TGCAGCGTGGAAGGCAGGCGATCCTACGAGCAGTACTTC.

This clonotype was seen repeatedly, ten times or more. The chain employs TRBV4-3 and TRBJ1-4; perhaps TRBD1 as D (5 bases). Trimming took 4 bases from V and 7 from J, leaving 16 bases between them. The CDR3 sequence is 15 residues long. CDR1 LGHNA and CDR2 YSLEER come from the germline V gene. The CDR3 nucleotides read TGCGCCAGCAGCCCAGGTGGCAGGGTTTTTGAAAAACTGTTTTTT. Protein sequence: CASSPGGRVFEKLFF.